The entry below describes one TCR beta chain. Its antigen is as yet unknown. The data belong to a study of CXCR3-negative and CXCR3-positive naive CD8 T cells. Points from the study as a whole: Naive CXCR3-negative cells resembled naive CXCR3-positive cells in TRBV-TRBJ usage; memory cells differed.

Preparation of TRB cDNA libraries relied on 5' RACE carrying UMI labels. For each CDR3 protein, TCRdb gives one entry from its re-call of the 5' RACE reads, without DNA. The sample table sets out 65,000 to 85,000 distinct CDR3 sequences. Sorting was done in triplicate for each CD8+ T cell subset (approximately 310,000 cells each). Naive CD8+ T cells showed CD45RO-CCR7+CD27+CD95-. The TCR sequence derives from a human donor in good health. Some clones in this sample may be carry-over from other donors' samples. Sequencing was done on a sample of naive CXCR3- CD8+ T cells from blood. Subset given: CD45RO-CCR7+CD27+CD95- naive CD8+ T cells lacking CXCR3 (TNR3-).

The CDR3 sequence is CASGLAGAYEQYF. This chain connects TRBV25-1 to TRBJ2-7; TCRdb indicates TRBD2, and absent DNA this call remains unverified. This CDR3 spans 13 amino acids. CDR1 is MGHDK, CDR2 SYGVNS, per germline.